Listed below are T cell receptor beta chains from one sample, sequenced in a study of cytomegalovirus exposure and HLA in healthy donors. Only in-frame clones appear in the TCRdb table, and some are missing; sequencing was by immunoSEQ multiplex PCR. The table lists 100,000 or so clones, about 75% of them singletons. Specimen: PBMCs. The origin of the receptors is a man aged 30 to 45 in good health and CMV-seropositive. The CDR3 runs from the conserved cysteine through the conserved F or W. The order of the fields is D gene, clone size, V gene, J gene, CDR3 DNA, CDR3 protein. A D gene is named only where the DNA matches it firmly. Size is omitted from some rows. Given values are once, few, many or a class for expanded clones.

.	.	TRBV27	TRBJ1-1	TGTGCCAGCAGTTTGGGAGGGGCCACTGAAGCTTTCTTT	CASSLGGATEAFF
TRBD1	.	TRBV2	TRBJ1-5	TGTGCCAGCAGTGTACAGGGGCTTAGCAATCAGCCCCAGCATTTT	CASSVQGLSNQPQHF
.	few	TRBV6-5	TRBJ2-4	TGTGCCAGCAGCGAACAGGGAGTAGCCAAAAACATTCAGTACTTC	CASSEQGVAKNIQYF
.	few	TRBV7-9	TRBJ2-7	TGTTCCAGCAGCCTGGACAGCTACGAGCAGTACTTC	CSSSLDSYEQYF
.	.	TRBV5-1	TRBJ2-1	TGCGCCAGCAGTGACAAGGGAGATATATACAATGAGCAGTTCTTC	CASSDKGDIYNEQFF
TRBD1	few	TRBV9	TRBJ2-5	TGTGCCAGCAGCGTACCTGGGACAGGGGGCGCGAGTAGGGAGACCCAGTACTTC	CASSVPGTGGASRETQYF
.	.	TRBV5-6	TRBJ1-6	TGTGCCAGCAGCTGGAGTCAAAGGGGTAATTCACCCCTCCACTTT	CASSWSQRGNSPLHF
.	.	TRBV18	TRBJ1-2	TGTGCCAGCTCACCAGAGACAGGCAGTGATGGCTACACCTTC	CASSPETGSDGYTF
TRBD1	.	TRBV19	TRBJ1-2	TGCGCCAGTAAGTCCGGGACAGTTATGGGCTACACCTTC	CASKSGTVMGYTF
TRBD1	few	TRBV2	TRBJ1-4	TGTGCCAGCGGTCGACAGGGGGCTAATGAAAAACTGTTTTTT	CASGRQGANEKLFF
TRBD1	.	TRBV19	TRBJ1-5	TGTGCCAGCTCAAAACAGGGGGCGGACAATCAGCCCCAGCATTTT	CASSKQGADNQPQHF
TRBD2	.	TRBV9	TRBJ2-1	TGTGCCAGCAGCCCGCCTAGCGGGGGGGCTTATGAGCAGTTCTTC	CASSPPSGGAYEQFF
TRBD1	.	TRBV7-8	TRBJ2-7	TGTGCCAGCAGCTTGACAGGGGAGGCGCAGTACTTC	CASSLTGEAQYF
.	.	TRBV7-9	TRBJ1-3	TGTGCCAGCAGCTTAACACAGGGCTTGGACTCTGGAAACACCATATATTTT	CASSLTQGLDSGNTIYF
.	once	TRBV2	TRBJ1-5	TGTGCCAGCAGTCCCCAGAGGAATAGCAATCAGCCCCAGCATTTT	CASSPQRNSNQPQHF
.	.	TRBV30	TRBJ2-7	TGTGCCTGGTGTCTCAGGGTCGCCCACGAGCAGTACTTC	CAWCLRVAHEQYF
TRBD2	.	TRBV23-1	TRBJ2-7	TGCGCCAGCAGTCAAGGGAGGGATGAGCAGTACTTC	CASSQGRDEQYF
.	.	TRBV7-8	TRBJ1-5	TGTGCCAGCAGCCCATACAGGTATAGCAATCAGCCCCAGCATTTT	CASSPYRYSNQPQHF
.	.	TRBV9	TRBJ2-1	TGTGCCAGCAGCGTAGGGGGCGATGAGCAGTTCTTC	CASSVGGDEQFF
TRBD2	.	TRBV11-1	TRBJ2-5	TGTGCCAGCAGCTTCGGACTAGCCTGGACCCAGTACTTC	CASSFGLAWTQYF
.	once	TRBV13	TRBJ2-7	TGTGCCAGCAGCTTAGGAAGGGGTTCGTACGAGCAGTACTTC	CASSLGRGSYEQYF
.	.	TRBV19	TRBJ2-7	TGTGCCAGTAGTAGAACAGGATCCTACGAGCAGTACTTC	CASSRTGSYEQYF
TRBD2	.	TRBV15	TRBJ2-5	TGTGCCACCAGCAGAGCTCTAGCGGAGCTCCAAGAGACCCAGTACTTC	CATSRALAELQETQYF
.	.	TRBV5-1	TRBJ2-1	TGCGCCAGCAGCTTTGGGCTTTCTCGGCGCTCCTACAATGAGCAGTTCTTC	CASSFGLSRRSYNEQFF
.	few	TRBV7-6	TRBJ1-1	TGTGCCAGCAGCCGACTCGGGGAGAACACTGAAGCTTTCTTT	CASSRLGENTEAFF
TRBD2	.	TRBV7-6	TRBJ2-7	TGTGCCAGCAGCTCTTACATAGGCGCCCGGGAGGGCGAGCAGTACTTC	CASSSYIGAREGEQYF
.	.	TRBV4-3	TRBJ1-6	TGCGCCAGCAGCCAAGATGTTTATCCGGGTTTGCGCCCTAATTCACCCCTCCACTTT	CASSQDVYPGLRPNSPLHF
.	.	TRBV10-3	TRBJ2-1	TGTGCCATCAGTGAGTCTCTCAATGAGCAGTTCTTC	CAISESLNEQFF
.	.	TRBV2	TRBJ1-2	TGTGCCAGCAGTGGTACAACAGGGCTCTATGGCTACACCTTC	CASSGTTGLYGYTF
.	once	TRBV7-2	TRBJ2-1	TGTGCCAGCATCCCGCTTACGACAAATGAGCAGTTCTTC	CASIPLTTNEQFF
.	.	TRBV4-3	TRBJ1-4	TGCGCCAGCAGCCAAGAAGTCCGGCAGGGTTTCGCAACTAATGAAAAACTGTTTTTT	CASSQEVRQGFATNEKLFF
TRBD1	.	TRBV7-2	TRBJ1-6	TGTGCCAGCAGCAGACAGGGGTCCTATAATTCACCCCTCCACTTT	CASSRQGSYNSPLHF
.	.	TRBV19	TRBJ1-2	TGTGCCAGTAGTAGTGGGGCAGCCACCGAGGAGAGGGGCTACACCTTC	CASSSGAATEERGYTF
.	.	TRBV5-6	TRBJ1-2	TGTGCCAGCAGCTTGGATTCGAAGGGGCCCTACTATGGCTACACCTTC	CASSLDSKGPYYGYTF
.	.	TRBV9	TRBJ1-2	TGTGCCAGCAGCACCCGACAGGTTCCCCTAGGGGGCTACACCTTC	CASSTRQVPLGGYTF
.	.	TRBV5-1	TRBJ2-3	TGCGCCAGCAGCTTGACTACGTCGGTCGTAGATACGCAGTATTTT	CASSLTTSVVDTQYF
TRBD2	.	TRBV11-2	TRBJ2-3	TGTGCCAGCAGCGTCAGCGGGGGAGATACGCAGTATTTT	CASSVSGGDTQYF
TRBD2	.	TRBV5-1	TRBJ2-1	TGCGCCAGCAGCCCCGGGACTAGAGTTGGGAATGAGCAGTTCTTC	CASSPGTRVGNEQFF
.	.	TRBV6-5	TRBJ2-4	TGTGCCAGCAGTTTCGAACAGGAAAACATTCAGTACTTC	CASSFEQENIQYF
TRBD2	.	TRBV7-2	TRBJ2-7	TGTGCCAGCAGCATCGGACTAGCGGGGGTTTACGAGCAGTACTTC	CASSIGLAGVYEQYF
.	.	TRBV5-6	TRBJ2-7	TGTGCCAGCAGCTATATCCGGAGCTCCTACGAGCAGTACTTC	CASSYIRSSYEQYF
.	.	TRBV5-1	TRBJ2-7	TGCGCCAGCAGCTACCGACACGGCTCCTACGAGCAGTACTTC	CASSYRHGSYEQYF
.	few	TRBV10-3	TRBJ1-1	TGTGCCATCAGTGACCGGGACACGAGGACTGAAGCTTTCTTT	CAISDRDTRTEAFF
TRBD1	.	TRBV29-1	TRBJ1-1	TGCAGCGTGGACAGGGCGAACACTGAAGCTTTCTTT	CSVDRANTEAFF
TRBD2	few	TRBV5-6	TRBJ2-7	TGTGCCAGCAGCCCAGATAGCGGGGGGGACCCCTTAGAGCAGTACTTC	CASSPDSGGDPLEQYF
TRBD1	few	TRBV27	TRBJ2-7	TGTGCCAGCAGAACCGGGACAGGGTCTTACGAGCAGTACTTC	CASRTGTGSYEQYF
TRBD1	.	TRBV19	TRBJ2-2	TGTGCCAGTAGTCCTCACGCCGGCACAGGGGTAAGGGCCGGGGAGCTGTTTTTT	CASSPHAGTGVRAGELFF
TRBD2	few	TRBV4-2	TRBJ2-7	TGTGCCAGCAGCCAAGATTGTCGGGGGGCCTACGAGCAGTACTTC	CASSQDCRGAYEQYF
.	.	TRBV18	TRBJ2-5	TGTGCCAGCTCACCACTTGCCAGCGGCCAAGAGACCCAGTACTTC	CASSPLASGQETQYF
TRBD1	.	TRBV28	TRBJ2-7	TGTGCCAGCAGTTTCCCGGGACAGAGCTCCTACGAGCAGTACTTC	CASSFPGQSSYEQYF
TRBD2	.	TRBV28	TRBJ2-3	TGTGCCAGCAGGCAAACTCCGGGACTAGCGGAGAGCACAGATACGCAGTATTTT	CASRQTPGLAESTDTQYF
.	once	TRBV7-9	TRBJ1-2	TGTGCCAGCAGCTCCAACACCGCCACGGACTCCCGGGGAGGCTACACCTTC	CASSSNTATDSRGGYTF
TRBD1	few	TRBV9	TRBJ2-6	TGTGCCAGCAGCGTGGGGATGGGACAGGGGGACCTTTCTGGGGCCAACGTCCTGACTTTC	CASSVGMGQGDLSGANVLTF
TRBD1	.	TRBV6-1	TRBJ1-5	TGTGCCAGCAGTGAAGTTACCGGGACAGGGAATCAGCCCCAGCATTTT	CASSEVTGTGNQPQHF
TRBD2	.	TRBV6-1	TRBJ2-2	TGTGCCAGCAGTAGACTAGCGGGGGACACCGGGGAGCTGTTTTTT	CASSRLAGDTGELFF
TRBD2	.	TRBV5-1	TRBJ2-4	TGCGCCAGCAGCTTGGATCCCTTCACTAGCGGGGGCACCCTAGCCAAAAACATTCAGTACTTC	CASSLDPFTSGGTLAKNIQYF
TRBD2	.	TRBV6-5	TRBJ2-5	TGTGCCAGCAGTCCCCTAGGGACTACTGAAGAGACCCAGTACTTC	CASSPLGTTEETQYF
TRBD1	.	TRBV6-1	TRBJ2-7	TGTGCCAGCAGGAGAGCGACAGGGAGTTTCTACGAGCAGTACTTC	CASRRATGSFYEQYF
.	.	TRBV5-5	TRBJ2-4	TGTGCCAGCAGCTTTGGGCTGGAAAACATTCAGTACTTC	CASSFGLENIQYF